One and the same sample provided the 10 T cell receptor beta chains below, sequenced in a study of cytomegalovirus exposure and HLA in healthy donors. PCR amplification relied on 60 Vbeta primers (plus 13 Jbeta primers). TCRdb's table, derived via immunoSEQ multiplex PCR, lists solely in-frame clones and lacks some. The repertoire holds some 150,000 clones, with about 77% as singletons. The sample consisted of PBMCs. All receptors come from a female donor in good health and CMV-seronegative.

The CDR3 DNA reads as TGTGCCAGCAGCTTAAGGACAGGGAGAGCTCCGGGGGAGACCCAGTACTTC. This sequence encodes CASSLRTGRAPGETQYF. This chain uses TRBV7-7 with TRBJ2-5; 8 nucleotides agree with TRBD1. V shed 2 bases, J shed 5 bases, and the junction held 13 bases outside the gene matches. This CDR3 region has 17 residues. The germline V gene encodes CDR1 SSHAT and CDR2 FNYEAQ (reference sequence).

The chain combines TRBV6-6 with TRBJ1-2, with 11 bases matching TRBD1. This CDR3 has 14 residues. The junction had 2 bases not matched to a gene; V was cut back by 5 bases and J by 3 bases. Germline V lookup: CDR1 MNHNY, CDR2 SVGAGI (reference sequence). DNA for the CDR3: TGTGCCAGCAGTGGACAGGGGGCTGACTATGGCTACACCTTC. This codes for CASSGQGADYGYTF.

This chain uses TRBV19 with TRBJ2-5; 9 bases map to TRBD2. The length of the CDR3 is 14 residues. With V trimmed by 5 bases and J by 1 base, 2 bases remained unmatched. The V gene's germline CDR1 is LNHDA and CDR2 SQIVND (reference sequence). DNA for the CDR3: TGTGCCAGTAGTGTTAGCGGGGGCCAAGAGACCCAGTACTTC. Its protein is CASSVSGGQETQYF.

The chain carries TRBV18 and TRBJ1-1; D uncertain. The germline V gene has CDR1 KGHSH and CDR2 LQKENI. The ends were cut back, 5 bases at V and 4 bases at J, with 14 bases in the middle. This CDR3 spans 14 amino acids. The CDR3 DNA is TGTGCCAGCTCAGCCGGGGTGCGGGGCACTGAAGCTTTCTTT. Amino acids: CASSAGVRGTEAFF.

This clone showed up just a few times. The gene calls are TRBV20-1 and TRBJ1-1; no clear D. The CDR3 length is 11 residues. V dropped 5 bases and J dropped 1 base, with 5 bases sitting between them. Germline values: CDR1 DFQATT, CDR2 SNEGSKA (reference sequence). The chain's CDR3 is CSAGTNTEAFF. The CDR3 DNA sequence: TGCAGTGCTGGCACGAACACTGAAGCTTTCTTT.

This clone turned up a few times. CDR3 nucleotide sequence: TGTGCCAGCAGTTCGTCGTCGAACACCATATATTTT. Protein product: CASSSSSNTIYF. The chain has TRBV6-6 and TRBJ1-3; no clear D. CDR1 and CDR2 (germline): MNHNY, SVGAGI (reference sequence). The CDR3 loop spans 12 amino acids. Trimming cost V 4 bases and J 7 bases, with 8 bases left between them.

The chain is built from TRBV4-1 and TRBJ2-5, with 12 bases aligning to TRBD1. With 3 bases clipped from V and 2 bases from J, the junction kept 19 bases outside the gene matches. Germline V lookup: CDR1 MGHRA, CDR2 YSYEKL. This CDR3 is built from 21 residues. CDR3 in DNA: TGCGCCAGCAGCCATGCAAAACCGGGACAGGGGGCCGGAGGGAGACAAGAGACCCAGTACTTC. Protein sequence: CASSHAKPGQGAGGRQETQYF.

Only a few counts were recorded for this clone. The DNA of the CDR3 is TGTGCCAGCAGTTACGGGACAGGGGTGGTTGGGGCTTTCTTT. This translates into CASSYGTGVVGAFF. V and J are TRBV6-5 and TRBJ1-1; TRBD1 matches 10 bases. The germline CDR1 and CDR2 sequences are MNHEY and SVGAGI. The ends lost 2 bases at V and 11 bases at J; junction bases unmatched: 8. This CDR3 has 14 amino acids.

The chain uses TRBV10-1 and TRBJ1-1; tentative D call: TRBD1 (5 bases). CDR3 length equals 12 residues. V was clipped by 6 bases and J by 11 bases, with 16 bases between them. Per the germline V gene, CDR1 is WNHNN and CDR2 is SYGVQD (reference sequence). CDR3 amino acids: CASSLSGAWAFF. The CDR3 DNA sequence: TGCGCCAGCAGCTTGAGTGGGGCCTGGGCTTTCTTT.

The V call is TRBV5-1, the J call TRBJ1-3; 9 positions match TRBD1. With V trimmed by 4 bases and J by 1 base, 6 bases remained unmatched. This CDR3 has 16 residues. CDR1 is SGHRS and CDR2 is YFSETQ in the germline V gene. Here the CDR3 reads CASSPTGGPSGNTIYF. Here the CDR3 DNA reads TGCGCCAGCAGCCCAACAGGGGGCCCTTCTGGAAACACCATATATTTT.